This T cell receptor (beta chain) is from a study of neurological immune-mediated disorders (dated by TCRdb to the late 2010s). About the investigation overall: Using UMI-based sequencing, the study compared peripheral blood TCR-beta repertoires from patients with HTLV-I-associated myelopathy (HAM/TSP), patients with multiple sclerosis, and healthy controls. The roughly 99 TCR-beta libraries covered PBMC samples along with longitudinal samples, technical triplicates, and paired sorted CD4+ and CD8+ T-cell subsets. The cohort included 60 to 70 subjects: roughly 14 with HAM/TSP, some 34 with multiple sclerosis, and roughly 20 healthy controls.

This clonotype occurred many times. Its antigen is currently not known. Nothing much larger sits one base from this clone, and base qualities are not available. cDNA synthesis used template-switch 5'RACE with a primer carrying a 10-nucleotide random unique molecular identifier tagging each TCR transcript. Every sequencing run yielded over 190 million TCR-beta sequences covering 15-18 subjects. The RNeasy kit was used to extract total RNA. The KAPA Real-time Library Amplification kit was used to amplify TCR-beta VDJ regions with primers targeting the TCR constant region and the 5'RACE anchor. Sample indexes and Illumina adaptors were added in a first PCR, and a second PCR then increased library yield. The roughly 650 bp TCR product was size-selected on a 2% E-gel SizeSelection system after Ampure bead purification. Before pooling, libraries had their quality checked on a Bioanalyzer, their concentration measured with Qubit, and their quantity determined with the Kapa Library Quantification kit. Paired-end 2 x 150 bp sequencing of the libraries was performed on an Illumina HiSeq 2500. To increase sequence diversity, about 25-31% phiX was spiked into each library pool. The paper's processing steps were these. Quality-filtered reads were processed with the UMI-based MiGEC pipeline, which removed over 80% of raw TCR sequences during error correction. VDJ genes were aligned to IMGT germline references, and clonotypes were defined by unique CDR3 amino acid sequence plus V-J genes. VDJtools evaluated clonal expansion, Shannon diversity and CDR3 relatedness (CalcPairwiseDistances, ClusterSamples); CLCbio workbench built phylogenetic trees. A clone was classed as expanded if it had 8 or more unique UMIs, a cutoff based on coefficient-of-variation modelling across technical triplicates. Starting from the raw public reads, TCRdb applied fastp trimming at Q25, assembled clones with MiXCR and retained in-frame beta chains. Each entry is one CDR3 protein sequence, shown with its most common DNA and genes. For this entry, the V and J calls and clone size follow TCRdb and not the study's own pipeline. This sample holds 18,000 or so distinct CDR3 sequences; around 15% were observed only once. 7.8% of the sample is in the top ten clones.

TCR libraries for sorted subsets were made from 800,000 to 1,000,000 sorted CD4+ or CD8+ T cells. PBMCs were separated from peripheral blood using Ficoll-Hypaque density gradient centrifugation and then cryopreserved in liquid nitrogen. The study also sequenced paired sorted CD4+ and CD8+ subsets from healthy controls, HAM/TSP patients and MS patients. CDR1 is given as SGHRS and CDR2 as YFSETQ, both from the germline V gene. From the cysteine up to the phenylalanine, the CDR3 has a length of 17 residues. Only CDR3 DNA is held: 51 bases, read in frame from base 1. Ends trimmed: V by 4 bases, J by 1 base; bases unmatched to a gene: 11. General conclusions and limits of the study: Expanded clones from different subjects shared no identical CDR3 amino acid sequences, which suggests that TCR-beta repertoires were private in all groups. TCR clonal expansion was highest in HAM/TSP patients and lowest in MS patients, with MS patients falling below even healthy controls.

Sequenced input: CD4+ T cells from blood. The chain is assembled from TRBV5-1 and TRBJ2-1; 7 nucleotides in the junction match TRBD2. This sequence was found in a woman in her sixties or seventies with HTLV-1-associated myelopathy (HAM/TSP). The bases read TGCGCCAGCAGCCGGGAGCGTGGGGGGGGTTCCTACAATGAGCAGTTCTTC. It translates to CASSRERGGGSYNEQFF.